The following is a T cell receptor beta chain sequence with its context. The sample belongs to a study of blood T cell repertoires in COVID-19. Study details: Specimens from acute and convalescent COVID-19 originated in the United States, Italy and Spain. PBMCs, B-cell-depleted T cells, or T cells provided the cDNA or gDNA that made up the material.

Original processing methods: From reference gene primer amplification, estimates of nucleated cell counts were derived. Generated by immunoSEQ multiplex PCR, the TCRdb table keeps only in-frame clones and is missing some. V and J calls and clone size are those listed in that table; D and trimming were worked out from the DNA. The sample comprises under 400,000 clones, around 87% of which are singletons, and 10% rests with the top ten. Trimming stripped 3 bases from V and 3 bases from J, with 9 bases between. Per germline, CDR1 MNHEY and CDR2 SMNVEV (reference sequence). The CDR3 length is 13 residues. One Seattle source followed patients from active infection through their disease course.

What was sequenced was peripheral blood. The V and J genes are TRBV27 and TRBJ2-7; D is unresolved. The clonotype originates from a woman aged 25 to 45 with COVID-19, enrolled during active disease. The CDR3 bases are TGTGCCAGCAGTTTGGGCCTCTACTACGAGCAGTACTTC. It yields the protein CASSLGLYYEQYF.